The 7 T cell receptor beta chains below were found in one sample sequenced in a study of cytomegalovirus exposure and HLA in healthy donors (dated 2017 in TCRdb). The library was generated by the immunoSEQ multiplex PCR assay. For the multiplex PCR, a mixture combining 60 forward primers for TCR Vbeta segments and 13 reverse primers for TCR Jbeta segments was used. TCRdb holds this immuneACCESS table with in-frame rearrangements only. Some clones are missing; in checked studies, unresolved V genes explain under half, and the rest has no known cause. For this sample the table gives 90,000 to 120,000 clones, of which around 72% were detected only once. The ten largest clones represent 12% to 15% of the sample. The specimen sequenced was PBMCs. The receptors were gathered from a woman in her forties in good health and CMV-seropositive.

The genes are TRBV6-1 and TRBJ1-5; perhaps TRBD1 as D (5 bases). Per the germline V gene, CDR1 is MNHNS and CDR2 is SASEGT. CDR3 length: 13 residues. The V gene lost 4 bases and the J gene lost 5 bases, with 9 bases spanning the gap. The CDR3 nucleotides read TGTGCCAGCAGTGCCAGGGAGGATCAGCCCCAGCATTTT. Translation: CASSAREDQPQHF.

The gene calls are TRBV9 and TRBJ2-2, with a weak D call TRBD1 (5 bases). Trimming stripped 1 base from V and 6 bases from J, with 10 bases between. CDR1 and CDR2 from the germline V gene are SGDLS and YYNGEE. This CDR3 has 14 amino acids. The CDR3 nucleotides read TGTGCCAGCAGCGTAATAACAGGACCCGGGGAGCTGTTTTTT. This sequence encodes CASSVITGPGELFF.

The gene calls are TRBV30 and TRBJ2-4, with 9 bases fitting TRBD1. Germline-derived CDR1 and CDR2 are GTSNPN and SVGIG (reference sequence). The CDR3 loop spans 14 amino acids. The J segment lost 7 bases and the V segment lost 3 bases, leaving 7 bases of the junction unmatched. The CDR3 DNA is TGTGCCTGGAGGGGACAGGGATTAGCGAACATTCAGTACTTC. Translating it yields CAWRGQGLANIQYF.

V gene TRBV7-9 combines with J gene TRBJ2-2, with D tentatively TRBD1 (5 bases). The CDR3 is 14 residues long. Trimming pared 8 bases from V and 0 bases from J, leaving 10 bases between. The germline V gene encodes CDR1 SEHNR and CDR2 FQNEAQ (reference sequence). The CDR3: CASPTATNTGELFF. The CDR3, as DNA: TGTGCCAGCCCGACAGCTACGAACACCGGGGAGCTGTTTTTT.

V and J are TRBV6-1 and TRBJ2-3; 8 bases align to TRBD1. Germline V gene sequence: CDR1 MNHNS, CDR2 SASEGT. J gave up 0 bases and V 8 bases, and 7 bases lay outside the gene matches. CDR3 length: 15 amino acids. The CDR3 loop reads CASGPWTGSTDTQYF. Written as DNA, the CDR3 is TGTGCCAGCGGGCCTTGGACAGGGAGCACAGATACGCAGTATTTT.

The chain carries TRBV7-9 and TRBJ1-2, with 10 bases lining up with TRBD1. CDR3 length: 16 residues. The trim removed 2 bases at V and 1 base at J, leaving 4 bases unmatched. Germline V gene sequence: CDR1 SEHNR, CDR2 FQNEAQ (reference sequence). The CDR3 coding sequence is TGTGCCAGCAGCTTAATTCGGACAGGGGGTAACTATGGCTACACCTTC. Translating gives CASSLIRTGGNYGYTF.

This clone has just a few counts. The chain carries TRBV7-2 and TRBJ1-4, with D unresolved. Germline CDR1 and CDR2: SGHTA and FQGNSA. This CDR3 is built from 16 residues. Between the trimmed V and J ends, which lost 1 base and 8 bases, there was a span of 17 bases. The chain's CDR3 is CASSLVGVPAQEKLFF. The CDR3 nucleotides read TGTGCCAGCAGCTTAGTCGGGGTACCTGCACAAGAAAAACTGTTTTTT.